Following are 27 T cell receptor beta chains from one sample sequenced in a study of blood T cell repertoires in COVID-19. Measured with immunoSEQ multiplex PCR; TCRdb has only the in-frame clones, and not every one. The table records under 500,000 clones, 80% to 90% of them present only once. The specimen sequenced was peripheral blood. Every receptor here comes from a woman in her thirties with acute or convalescent COVID-19.

About this clone itself: This sample also contains other DNA sequences that code for the same CDR3. V usage is TRBV3-1 (or the pseudogene TRBV3-2) and J usage is TRBJ1-2; 8 nucleotides align to TRBD1. The CDR3 is 14 residues long. Trimming removed 3 bases from V and 4 bases from J; junction bases left unmatched: 4. CDR1 and CDR2 (germline): LGHDT, YNNKEL (reference sequence). CDR3 residues: CASSQLDRGYGYTF. Written as DNA, the CDR3 is TGTGCCAGCAGCCAGTTAGACAGGGGCTATGGCTACACCTTC.

CDR3 protein: CASSLSVRGRFSEQYF. The CDR3 nucleotides are TGTGCCAGCAGTTTATCGGTGAGGGGGCGATTCAGCGAGCAGTACTTC. The chain employs TRBV27 and TRBJ2-7; 7 bases are a match to TRBD1. Germline loops: CDR1 MNHEY, CDR2 SMNVEV (reference sequence). V trimming: 0 bases; J trimming: 6 bases; junction bases outside the gene matches: 11. The CDR3 runs to 16 residues.

The chain couples TRBV5-6 to TRBJ2-7; TRBD1 matches at 7 bases. V shed 0 bases, J shed 7 bases, and the junction held 7 bases outside the gene matches. CDR1 SGHDT and CDR2 YYEEEE come from the germline V gene. The CDR3 consists of 14 residues. The CDR3 protein is CASSLGTGSREQYF. CDR3 nucleotide sequence: TGTGCCAGCAGCTTGGGGACAGGCTCTCGAGAGCAGTACTTC.

The chain combines TRBV30 with TRBJ1-2; TRBD1 matches 7 bases. Germline CDR1 reads GTSNPN; CDR2 reads SVGIG (reference sequence). This CDR3 has 14 amino acids. V trimming: 1 base; J trimming: 7 bases; junction bases outside the gene matches: 9. CDR3 nucleotide sequence: TGTGCCTGGAGTGCCTCTAGTACAGGGGCTGGCTACACCTTC. It codes for CAWSASSTGAGYTF.

This clone came up once. This chain connects TRBV29-1 to TRBJ2-3; 7 bases agree with TRBD2. The germline V gene encodes CDR1 SQVTM and CDR2 ANQGSEA. After removal of 3 bases from V and 1 base from J, the junction contained 13 bases not matched to a gene. This CDR3 has 17 residues. CDR3 coding DNA: TGCAGCGTTGACACTAGCGCGGGCCCGGGCGGCACAGATACGCAGTATTTT. Encoded protein: CSVDTSAGPGGTDTQYF.

The V call is TRBV6-4, the J call TRBJ2-7; perhaps TRBD1 as D (5 bases). The CDR3 sequence is 16 residues long. Germline-derived CDR1 and CDR2 are MRHNA and SNTAGT. Trimming stripped 6 bases from V and 0 bases from J, with 18 bases between. CDR3 protein: CASREPKLDSSYEQYF. The DNA of the CDR3 is TGTGCCAGCAGGGAGCCAAAACTCGACAGCTCCTACGAGCAGTACTTC.

This clone has only one observation. The chain is built from TRBV29-1 and TRBJ2-5, with 7 nucleotides matching TRBD1. CDR1 SQVTM and CDR2 ANQGSEA come from the germline V gene. The CDR3 totals 12 residues. With 6 bases clipped from V and 5 bases from J, the junction kept 6 bases outside the gene matches. In DNA, the CDR3 is TGCAGCGTGTCCGGGACAGTGGAGACCCAGTACTTC. This sequence encodes CSVSGTVETQYF.

This chain joins TRBV29-1 and TRBJ2-5, with 13 nucleotides matching TRBD2. The CDR3 consists of 14 residues. Trimming took 4 bases from V and 3 from J; bases not matched to a gene: 2. The V gene's germline CDR1 is SQVTM and CDR2 ANQGSEA. The CDR3 region has the DNA TGCAGCGTTGCTGGGACTAGCGGGGAAGAGACCCAGTACTTC. It translates to CSVAGTSGEETQYF.

This chain connects TRBV9 to TRBJ1-2; TRBD1 matches 7 bases. Trimming at V came to 3 bases and at J to 4 bases, leaving 3 bases not matched to a gene. Germline V gene data show CDR1 as SGDLS and CDR2 as YYNGEE. CDR3 length equals 13 residues. CDR3 loop: CASSGGTVYGYTF. The CDR3 DNA follows: TGTGCCAGCAGCGGCGGGACAGTCTATGGCTACACCTTC.

This chain links TRBV5-6 with TRBJ2-5; possible D gene TRBD1, 5 bases. From germline, CDR1 is SGHDT and CDR2 YYEEEE. The CDR3 length is 12 residues. The V and J ends lost 6 bases and 3 bases respectively, with 9 bases between them. The CDR3 here is CASTGPEETQYF. Here the CDR3 DNA reads TGTGCCAGCACAGGGCCAGAAGAGACCCAGTACTTC. Filled out from reference TRBV5-6 and TRBJ2-5, the complete variable domain reads DAGVTQSPTHLIKTRGQQVTLRCSPKSGHDTVSWYQQALGQGPQFIFQYYEEEERQRGNFPDRFSGHQFPNYSSELNVNALLLGDSALYLCASTGPEETQYFGPGTRLLVL.

The table lists this clone with many counts. V gene TRBV7-3 combines with J gene TRBJ2-2; TRBD1 is a possible D gene (7 bases). The CDR3 is 16 residues long. Germline V gene lookup returns CDR1 SGHTA and CDR2 FQGTGA. Trimming removed 2 bases from V and 1 base from J, with 11 bases in between. CDR3 bases: TGTGCCAGCAGCTTAGGGACAGCGGGGAACACCGGGGAGCTGTTTTTT. Its translation: CASSLGTAGNTGELFF.

The gene calls are TRBV5-1 and TRBJ2-2; no clear D gene. The CDR3 spans 15 residues. Germline V gene sequence: CDR1 SGHRS, CDR2 YFSETQ. Trimming stripped 0 bases from V and 4 bases from J, with 10 bases between. For the CDR3, the DNA is TGCGCCAGCAGCTTGGGGAGCTTTGGCACCGGGGAGCTGTTTTTT. Translation: CASSLGSFGTGELFF. Complete variable domain (other parts from reference TRBV5-1 and TRBJ2-2): KAGVTQTPRYLIKTRGQQVTLSCSPISGHRSVSWYQQTPGQGLQFLFEYFSETQRNKGNFPGRFSGRQFSNSRSEMNVSTLELGDSALYLCASSLGSFGTGELFFGEGSRLTVL.

The CDR3 DNA is TGTGCCAGCAGGTCCACAGGGTCCTACTATGGCTACACCTTC. This translates into CASRSTGSYYGYTF. V is TRBV6-5 and J is TRBJ1-2, with D maybe TRBD1 (6 bases). This CDR3 has 14 amino acids. Deletions cut 6 bases from V and 3 bases from J, with 14 bases between. The germline V gene has CDR1 MNHEY and CDR2 SVGAGI.

This clone has just a few counts. The CDR3 loop is CASSDGQGDTGELFF. The CDR3 DNA reads as TGCGCCAGCAGCGACGGACAGGGGGACACCGGGGAGCTGTTTTTT. This chain uses TRBV5-1 with TRBJ2-2; TRBD1 matches at 10 bases. Germline lookup yields CDR1 SGHRS and CDR2 YFSETQ. Unmatched junction bases numbered 3, after V lost 4 bases and J lost 3 bases. CDR3 size: 15 residues.

This sequence joins TRBV5-5 and TRBJ2-5; 9 nucleotides match TRBD2. The V gene end was trimmed by 1 base and the J gene end by 5 bases; junction bases not matched to a gene: 12. The CDR3 is 17 residues long. CDR1 is SGHKS and CDR2 is YYEKEE in the germline V gene (reference sequence). CDR3 sequence (DNA): TGTGCCAGCAGCTTGTATGGCGCTGGCGGGGGGGCTGAGACCCAGTACTTC. As protein: CASSLYGAGGGAETQYF. Supplemented by reference TRBV5-5 and TRBJ2-5, the full variable domain reads DAGVTQSPTHLIKTRGQQVTLRCSPISGHKSVSWYQQVLGQGPQFIFQYYEKEERGRGNFPDRFSARQFPNYSSELNVNALLLGDSALYLCASSLYGAGGGAETQYFGPGTRLLVL.

This clone was observed a single time. This rearrangement joins TRBV13 to TRBJ1-2, with 7 bases that match TRBD1. V dropped 3 bases and J dropped 3; count of bases not matched to a gene: 16. Germline lookup yields CDR1 PRHDT and CDR2 FYEKMQ (reference sequence). The CDR3 extends over 18 amino acids. This CDR3 is CASSFRSTGKGGDYGYTF. CDR3 in DNA: TGTGCCAGCAGCTTTCGTTCGACAGGGAAAGGGGGCGACTATGGCTACACCTTC.

The gene calls are TRBV5-4 and TRBJ2-7; 10 bases are a match to TRBD2. The CDR3 is 15 amino acids. Germline V gives CDR1 SGHNT, CDR2 YYREEE (reference sequence). Trimming took 0 bases from V and 3 from J; bases not matched to a gene: 3. This CDR3 is CASSLGASGGYEQYF. In DNA form, the CDR3 reads TGTGCCAGCAGCTTGGGGGCTAGCGGGGGCTACGAGCAGTACTTC.

This rearrangement joins TRBV5-1 to TRBJ2-7, with 7 bases lining up with TRBD1. CDR1 is SGHRS and CDR2 is YFSETQ in the germline V gene. After removal of 4 bases from V and 1 base from J, the junction contained 5 bases not matched to a gene. The CDR3 covers 14 residues. The CDR3 nucleotides read TGCGCCAGCAGCCGGGACAGAGTTTCCTACGAGCAGTACTTC. Protein sequence: CASSRDRVSYEQYF.

This chain links TRBV4-1 with TRBJ2-7; 8 nucleotides match TRBD2. This CDR3 is built from 15 residues. Germline V lookup: CDR1 MGHRA, CDR2 YSYEKL. The junction had 4 bases not matched to a gene; V was cut back by 1 base and J by 2 bases. In DNA, the CDR3 is TGCGCCAGCAGCCAAGTATTAGCGGGGCCCTACGAGCAGTACTTC. Protein: CASSQVLAGPYEQYF.

The chain links TRBV6-5 to TRBJ2-3, with TRBD2 matching over 8 bases. Losses at the gene ends were 10 bases for V and 4 bases for J; bases not matched to a gene: 10. The germline gives CDR1 MNHEY, CDR2 SVGAGI. The CDR3 spans 14 residues. The CDR3 here is CATQLGGAPDTQYF. CDR3 DNA sequence: TGTGCCACCCAACTCGGGGGGGCCCCAGATACGCAGTATTTT.

The chain combines TRBV11-2 with TRBJ2-7; tentatively, D is TRBD2 (7 bases). The germline gives CDR1 SGHAT, CDR2 FQNNGV. The V end was cut by 5 bases, the J end by 1 base, with 15 bases between. This CDR3 contains 15 residues. The chain's CDR3 is CASSQGRGLSYEQYF. In DNA, the CDR3 is TGTGCCAGCAGCCAGGGGCGGGGGCTGTCCTACGAGCAGTACTTC.

In its sample, this clone was seen once. CDR3 sequence (DNA): TGTGCCAGCACCCCGGACAGGGTCTCCTACGAGCAGTACTTC. Protein: CASTPDRVSYEQYF. This chain uses TRBV28 with TRBJ2-7; 8 nucleotides line up with TRBD1. The V gene end was trimmed by 7 bases and the J gene end by 0 bases; junction bases not matched to a gene: 5. The germline V gene encodes CDR1 MDHEN and CDR2 SYDVKM. CDR3 length equals 14 residues.

The rearrangement uses TRBV7-8 and TRBJ2-2; a weak D match, TRBD2 (6 bases). In germline, CDR1 is SGHVS, CDR2 FQNEAQ. V lost 3 bases and J 2 bases, leaving 16 bases between the germline ends. The CDR3 contains 17 residues. This chain's CDR3 is CASSFVPGTDNTGELFF. CDR3 bases: TGTGCCAGCAGCTTTGTTCCCGGGACTGATAACACCGGGGAGCTGTTTTTT. The full variable domain, with the rest looked up from reference TRBV7-8 and TRBJ2-2, is GAGVSQSPRYKVAKRGQDVALRCDPISGHVSLFWYQQALGQGPEFLTYFQNEAQLDKSGLPSDRFFAERPEGSVSTLKIQRTQQEDSAVYLCASSFVPGTDNTGELFFGEGSRLTVL.

Note on this clone: The junction departs from the called germline gene at one end, perhaps through a read error. The chain recombines TRBV4-1 with TRBJ1-5, with D maybe TRBD1 (5 bases). Germline V lookup: CDR1 MGHRA, CDR2 YSYEKL. This CDR3 is 14 amino acids long. CDR3: CASTQVGGNQPQHF. Here the CDR3 DNA reads TGCGCCAGCACCCAAGTAGGGGGCAATCAGCCCCAGCATTTT.

This rearrangement joins TRBV11-1 to TRBJ2-3, with 8 positions matching TRBD2. Germline-derived CDR1 and CDR2 are SGHAT and FQDESV (reference sequence). The CDR3 is made up of 16 amino acids. V lost 5 bases to trimming and J lost 5 bases; unmatched junction nucleotides: 12. CDR3 in DNA: TGTGCCAGCAGCCAAAGCGGGGGTTCCTTGATAGATACGCAGTATTTT. It translates to CASSQSGGSLIDTQYF.

The chain carries TRBV3-1 (or the pseudogene TRBV3-2) and TRBJ1-3; D is possibly TRBD1 (5 bases). Germline V gene lookup returns CDR1 LGHDT and CDR2 YNNKEL (reference sequence). The V gene lost 1 base and the J gene lost 4 bases, with 11 bases spanning the gap. The CDR3 sequence is 15 residues long. CDR3 nucleotide sequence: TGTGCCAGCAGCCAAGGAACAGGAGAAGGAAACACCATATATTTT. The encoded protein is CASSQGTGEGNTIYF.

The V call is TRBV18, the J call TRBJ2-3; D unclear. The germline gives CDR1 KGHSH, CDR2 LQKENI. The V end was cut by 10 bases, the J end by 2 bases, with 13 bases between. The CDR3 length is 13 residues. CDR3 residues: CATASFFTDTQYF. Written as DNA, the CDR3 is TGTGCCACCGCGTCCTTCTTCACAGATACGCAGTATTTT.